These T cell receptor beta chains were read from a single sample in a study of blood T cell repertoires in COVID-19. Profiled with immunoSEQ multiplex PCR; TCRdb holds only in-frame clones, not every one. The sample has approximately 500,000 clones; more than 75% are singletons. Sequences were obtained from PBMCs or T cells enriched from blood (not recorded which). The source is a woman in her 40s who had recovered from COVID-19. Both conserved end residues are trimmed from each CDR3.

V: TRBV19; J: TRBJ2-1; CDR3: ASSMGSGTYNEQF
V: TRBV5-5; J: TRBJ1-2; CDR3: ASSLLDSYGYT
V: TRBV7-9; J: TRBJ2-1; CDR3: ASSSRRLAGSYNEQF
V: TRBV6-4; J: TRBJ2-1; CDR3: ASSDSRLAGDVF
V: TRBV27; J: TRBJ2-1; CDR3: ASRKPRQGAGLRGGDNEQF
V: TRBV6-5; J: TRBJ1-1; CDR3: ATYAQGLGFEAF
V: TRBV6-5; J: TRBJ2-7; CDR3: ASIDRPYEQY
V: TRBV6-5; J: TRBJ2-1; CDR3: ASSSPYGKSDNEQF
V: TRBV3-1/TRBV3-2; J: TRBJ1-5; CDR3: ASSQGWGGNNQPQH
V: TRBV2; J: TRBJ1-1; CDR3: ASGALGLNTEAF
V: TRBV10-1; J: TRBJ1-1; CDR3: ASSGGTENTEAF
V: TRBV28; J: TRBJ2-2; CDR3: AIGTSGDTGELF
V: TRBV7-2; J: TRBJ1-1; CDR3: ASSLVRETEAF
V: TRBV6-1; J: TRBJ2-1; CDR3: ASSDSLSSYNEQF
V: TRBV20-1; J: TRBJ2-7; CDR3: SASLGARYEQY
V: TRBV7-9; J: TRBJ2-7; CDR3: ASSLVQNEQY
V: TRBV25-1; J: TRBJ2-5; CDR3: ASSESGETQY
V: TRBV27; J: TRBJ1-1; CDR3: ASSLSSRGITEAF
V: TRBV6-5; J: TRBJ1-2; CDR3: ASSLDPQGAGGYT
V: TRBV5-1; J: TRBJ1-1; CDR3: ASSLATLNTEAF
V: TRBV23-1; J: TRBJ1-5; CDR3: AARQGNQPQH
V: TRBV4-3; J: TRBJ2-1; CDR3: ASSQVDGLAENEQF
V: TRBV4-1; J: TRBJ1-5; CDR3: ASSRGQGANQPQH
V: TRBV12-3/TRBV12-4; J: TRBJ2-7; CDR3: ASSLGTPPEQY